Sequencing of this T cell receptor (beta chain) was carried out in a study of blood T cell repertoires in COVID-19. About the research overall: Samples of COVID-19 (acute and convalescent) were obtained from the United States, Italy and Spain. T cells, B-cell-depleted T cells, or PBMCs supplied cDNA or gDNA.

Per the study methods: Estimates of nucleated cell counts were drawn from the amplification of reference gene primers. Data came from immunoSEQ multiplex PCR; TCRdb stores just in-frame clones and leaves some out. Clonal size and the V and J genes are those of that table, whereas D and trimming came from the DNA. The table records 93,000 or so clones, about 91% of them present only once. From germline, CDR1 is SGHRS and CDR2 YFSETQ. The CDR3 has 17 residues. J lost 5 bases, V lost 4 bases, and 11 bases had no gene match. Specimen: peripheral blood. This sequence was found in a human donor in a cohort sampled during active COVID-19. This chain links TRBV5-1 with TRBJ2-5; the match to TRBD2 covers 13 bases. Here the CDR3 reads CASSEGLAGSTGETQYF. CDR3 coding DNA: TGCGCCAGCAGCGAGGGACTAGCGGGGTCTACTGGGGAGACCCAGTACTTC.